This TCR beta chain was identified during a study of T cell responses to AZD1222 COVID-19 vaccine. The protocol was immunoSEQ multiplex PCR, while the TCRdb copy is restricted to in-frame clones and leaves out a portion. The sample includes roughly 150,000 clones, about nine tenths of them seen just once. Study-wide results and caveats: Clonal diversity was possibly underestimated; the donors were predominantly white British and more often female.

A note on this clone: The antigen is not known.

The CDR3 spans 13 residues. Losses at the gene ends were 0 bases for V and 7 bases for J; bases not matched to a gene: 3. Germline CDR1 and CDR2: SGHKS and YYEKEE (reference sequence). The sample here was peripheral blood, taken on day 0 of AZD1222 vaccination. The TCR sequence derives from an adult in good health. The J gene is TRBJ1-2, the V gene TRBV5-5; TRBD1 matches 7 bases. Here the CDR3 DNA reads TGTGCCAGCAGCTTGGAGGGGGCGCTTGGCTACACCTTC. Translation gives CASSLEGALGYTF.